This T cell receptor (beta chain) originates from a study of T-cell reconstitution after alpha-beta-depleted transplantation in children. During its preparation, the TCRbeta library received unique molecular identifiers. TCRdb re-derived calls from the PCR reads in MiXCR, one entry per CDR3 protein. The table lists 380,000 or so distinct CDR3 sequences, 13% of them singletons. The CDR3 consists of 16 residues. Deletions cut 0 bases from V and 3 bases from J, with 15 bases between. CDR1 is MNHNS, CDR2 SASEGT, per germline. The chain combines TRBV6-1 with TRBJ2-7; weak D call: TRBD1 (6 bases). This TCR came from a human donor who donated a stem cell graft to a child with Fanconi anemia. Sequenced material: PBMCs, taken from the stem cell graft. CDR3 DNA: TGTGCCAGCAGTGAAGCTTATGACAGGTCTTTCTACGAGCAGTACTTC. Its protein is CASSEAYDRSFYEQYF.